Sequencing of this T cell receptor beta chain was carried out in a study of blood T cell repertoires in COVID-19. Study processing details: Using reference gene primer amplification, nucleated cell counts were estimated. The method was immunoSEQ multiplex PCR; TCRdb's version includes in-frame clones alone and lacks a portion of them. V and J calls and clone size are given by that table; D and trimming were obtained from the DNA. Among over 100,000 clones listed, about four fifths were seen once. This CDR3 is 14 amino acids long. The specimen sequenced was peripheral blood. This sequence was found in a human donor in a cohort sampled during active COVID-19. The chain couples TRBV21-1 to TRBJ2-1; TRBD1, the table's D call, lacks a check against the DNA. TRBV21-1 is assigned pseudogene status. The CDR3 loop reads CASFNKGSYNEQFF. Written as DNA, the CDR3 is TGTGCCAGCTTTAATAAGGGGTCCTACAATGAGCAGTTCTTC.